Sequencing of this T cell receptor (beta chain) was carried out in a study of T-cell reconstitution after alpha-beta-depleted transplantation in children. TCRbeta library preparation incorporated unique molecular identifiers. TCRdb reprocessed the PCR reads via MiXCR and lists one record per CDR3 protein. The sample lists about 140,000 distinct CDR3 sequences, 8.8% occurring once. Study conclusions and caveats: Newly generated T cells supplied most T-cell counts and diversity one year post-transplant. Surviving recipient T cells and thymic progenitors produced the high day-60 TCRbeta diversity seen in some patients. Reports say that about two months after transplant, the alpha-beta T cells came out of several hundred graft clones that had expanded.

This clonotype was recorded at least ten times. The target antigen is unknown. This TCR was sampled from a female patient between 2 and 15 years old who had a stem cell transplant for congenital amegakaryocytic thrombocytopenia, so the T cells may come from the graft donor. Sequences were derived from PBMCs, mostly from graft donor cells, sampled 180 days after TCRalphabeta/CD19-depleted stem cell transplant.

Here the CDR3 DNA reads TGTGCCAGCAGTTCAGGGTTCGAAGAGACCCAGTACTTC. Amino acids: CASSSGFEETQYF. The chain couples TRBV25-1 to TRBJ2-5; D is possibly TRBD1 (5 bases). V was trimmed by 5 bases and J by 3 bases, leaving 10 bases between them. CDR1 and CDR2 (germline): MGHDK, SYGVNS. This CDR3 spans 13 amino acids.